This entry lists 31 T cell receptor beta chains sequenced from one sample in a study of T cell changes during pregnancy in multiple sclerosis. Sequencing was performed with immunoSEQ multiplex PCR; in TCRdb, only in-frame clones are kept and a portion is missing. This table has approximately 97,000 clones, 91% appearing once. The source material was peripheral blood, sampled after pregnancy. Receptor source: a female donor in good health, enrolled as a control in a pregnancy study.

Only one count was recorded for this clone. This rearrangement joins TRBV7-2 to TRBJ2-1, with 7 nucleotides matching TRBD2. This CDR3 is built from 14 residues. Losses at the gene ends were 3 bases for V and 8 bases for J; bases not matched to a gene: 7. CDR1 is SGHTA and CDR2 is FQGNSA in the germline V gene. The CDR3 loop is CASSFTGGGYEQFF. CDR3 DNA: TGTGCCAGCAGCTTCACGGGGGGTGGGTATGAGCAGTTCTTC.

In its sample, this clone was seen a few times. The chain recombines TRBV5-8 with TRBJ2-3, with 12 positions matching TRBD1. The germline V gene has CDR1 SGHTS and CDR2 YDEGEE. Germline trimming cut 3 bases from V and 2 bases from J; bases unmatched to any gene: 4. The CDR3 is made up of 16 amino acids. For the CDR3, the DNA is TGTGCCAGCAGCTCCGGGACAGGGGGCGTCACAGATACGCAGTATTTT. It encodes CASSSGTGGVTDTQYF.

The V gene is TRBV11-3, the J gene TRBJ1-1, with D possibly being TRBD1 (5 bases). The V gene lost 3 bases and the J gene lost 2 bases, with 7 bases spanning the gap. The CDR3 contains 13 residues. Germline loops: CDR1 SGHNT, CDR2 YENEEA. The CDR3 region has the DNA TGTGCCAGCAGCTTTCAGGGTAACACTGAAGCTTTCTTT. Its protein is CASSFQGNTEAFF.

With regard to this clone: The sample carries other DNA sequences with the same CDR3. This chain connects TRBV7-9 to TRBJ2-7; the D gene is possibly TRBD1 (6 bases). The CDR3 length is 14 residues. Germline assignment: CDR1 SEHNR and CDR2 FQNEAQ (reference sequence). V was clipped by 3 bases and J by 0 bases, with 9 bases between them. The CDR3 spells CASSFGQPSYEQYF. The DNA for the CDR3 is TGTGCCAGCAGCTTTGGACAGCCCTCCTACGAGCAGTACTTC.

The rearrangement uses TRBV6-1 and TRBJ2-1, with 9 nucleotides matching TRBD1. J gave up 4 bases and V 3 bases, and 16 bases lay outside the gene matches. The CDR3 length is 19 residues. Germline assignment: CDR1 MNHNS and CDR2 SASEGT. CDR3 DNA sequence: TGTGCCAGCAGTGACTTCCTATGGGGACAGGGCCGGTGGTACAATGAGCAGTTCTTC. Translating gives CASSDFLWGQGRWYNEQFF.

The rearrangement links TRBV7-6 to TRBJ2-5; 8 nucleotides line up with TRBD1. CDR1 is SGHVS and CDR2 is FNYEAQ in the germline V gene. V shed 5 bases and J 2 bases; nucleotides not matched to a gene: 4. CDR3 length: 14 residues. Written as DNA, the CDR3 is TGTGCCAGCAGCGGCGGGACAGGACAAGAGACCCAGTACTTC. This translates into CASSGGTGQETQYF.

V usage is TRBV6-6 and J usage is TRBJ1-2; D is undetermined. The germline V gene encodes CDR1 MNHNY and CDR2 SVGAGI (reference sequence). This CDR3 is 14 amino acids long. The V end lost 2 bases, the J end lost 5 bases, and 12 bases lay between the germline ends. The CDR3 nucleotides are TGTGCCAGCAGTTACGCGGCCAGCCCATATGGCTACACCTTC. Residues: CASSYAASPYGYTF.

This clone was seen only once. The J gene is TRBJ2-3, the V gene TRBV7-6, with TRBD2 identical over 11 bases. The trim removed 2 bases at V and 0 bases at J, leaving 4 bases unmatched. Germline CDR1 reads SGHVS; CDR2 reads FNYEAQ. There are 17 residues in the CDR3. The CDR3 loop reads CASSLLASGGSTDTQYF. Here the CDR3 DNA reads TGTGCCAGCAGCTTATTGGCTAGCGGGGGGAGCACAGATACGCAGTATTTT.

This clone was counted a single time. The rearrangement links TRBV11-2 to TRBJ2-2; TRBD2 matches 11 bases. Per the germline V gene, CDR1 is SGHAT and CDR2 is FQNNGV. The V segment lost 2 bases and the J segment 3 bases; nucleotides outside the gene matches: 5. This CDR3 is built from 17 residues. The CDR3 sequence: CASSLSRLAGHTGELFF. The CDR3 bases are TGTGCCAGCAGCTTAAGCCGACTAGCGGGGCACACCGGGGAGCTGTTTTTT.

The chain couples TRBV7-8 to TRBJ1-2; possible D gene TRBD1, 5 bases. The CDR3 runs to 12 residues. CDR1 and CDR2 from the germline V gene are SGHVS and FQNEAQ. Trimming shortened V by 6 bases and J by 6 bases, and 11 bases separated the two germline ends. In DNA, the CDR3 is TGTGCCAGCAGTTCCGACAGAAATGGCTACACCTTC. Translated: CASSSDRNGYTF.

V and J are TRBV2 and TRBJ1-2, with 10 bases fitting TRBD1. CDR1 and CDR2 from the germline V gene are SNHLY and FYNNEI. The CDR3 contains 17 residues. V shed 2 bases, J shed 8 bases, and the junction held 14 bases outside the gene matches. The CDR3 bases are TGTGCCAGCAGTGAATCTAAGTTTGCGACAGGGGGCGACGGCTACACCTTC. This codes for CASSESKFATGGDGYTF. The whole variable domain, filled in from reference TRBV2 and TRBJ1-2, reads EPEVTQTPSHQVTQMGQEVILRCVPISNHLYFYWYRQILGQKVEFLVSFYNNEISEKSEIFDDQFSVERPDGSNFTLKIRSTKLEDSAMYFCASSESKFATGGDGYTFGSGTRLTVV.

This chain links TRBV27 with TRBJ2-7; 10 bases align to TRBD1. J gave up 4 bases and V 3 bases, and 9 bases lay outside the gene matches. Germline V CDR1 and CDR2: MNHEY, SMNVEV (reference sequence). The CDR3 loop spans 16 amino acids. DNA for the CDR3: TGTGCCAGCAGTTTCCGCCGGGACAGGGGTCCTTACGAGCAGTACTTC. Protein: CASSFRRDRGPYEQYF.

The rearrangement joins TRBV18 to TRBJ2-4, with D perhaps matching TRBD2 (6 bases). The CDR3 is 17 residues long. Between the trimmed V and J ends, which lost 0 bases and 4 bases, there was a span of 16 bases. Germline lookup yields CDR1 KGHSH and CDR2 LQKENI. The CDR3 DNA reads as TGTGCCAGCTCACCACCGACGGCAGGCGGAGGGAAAAACATTCAGTACTTC. It encodes CASSPPTAGGGKNIQYF.

The rearrangement links TRBV14 to TRBJ1-1; D perhaps matches TRBD1 (6 bases). The CDR3 spans 16 residues. Germline CDR1 SGHDN, CDR2 FVKESK. V was pared by 3 bases and J by 4 bases, with 18 bases between. The DNA of the CDR3 is TGTGCCAGCAGCCAGGGTTGGGGGCTACGGGGCACTGAAGCTTTCTTT. This encodes CASSQGWGLRGTEAFF.

The table lists this clone with a count of one. The rearrangement uses TRBV23-1 and TRBJ2-1; perhaps TRBD1 as D (5 bases). TRBV23-1 qualifies as an ORF whose function is uncertain. With 2 bases removed from V and 6 bases from J, the gap between germline ends came to 17 bases. This CDR3 has 16 residues. CDR3 in amino acids: CASSQPQGNLVNEQFF. As DNA, the CDR3 is TGCGCCAGCAGTCAACCCCAGGGAAATTTGGTCAATGAGCAGTTCTTC.

The CDR3 DNA follows: TGCGCCAGCAGCTTACAGGGGGCAAATAGGGAAAAACTGTTTTTT. Its protein product is CASSLQGANREKLFF. This chain connects TRBV5-1 to TRBJ1-4; 9 bases map to TRBD1. V trimming: 2 bases; J trimming: 8 bases; junction bases outside the gene matches: 7. The germline V gene has CDR1 SGHRS and CDR2 YFSETQ. The CDR3 is 15 amino acids.

This clone was seen only once. This chain connects TRBV6-5 to TRBJ1-5; D gene ambiguous. Between the trimmed V and J ends, which lost 5 bases and 0 bases, there was a span of 11 bases. The CDR3 length is 15 residues. Per the germline V gene, CDR1 is MNHEY and CDR2 is SVGAGI. DNA of the CDR3: TGTGCCAGCAGTCCAGACACGTCTAGCAATCAGCCCCAGCATTTT. This translates into CASSPDTSSNQPQHF.

This rearrangement joins TRBV4-1 to TRBJ1-4; 7 positions agree with TRBD1. CDR3 length equals 16 residues. J lost 0 bases, V lost 3 bases, and 4 bases had no gene match. The germline V gene has CDR1 MGHRA and CDR2 YSYEKL. The CDR3 sequence is CASSQLTGPTNEKLFF. The CDR3 DNA is TGCGCCAGCAGCCAGCTGACAGGGCCAACTAATGAAAAACTGTTTTTT.

The table lists this clone with a count of one. The rearrangement links TRBV5-4 to TRBJ2-3; 10 nucleotides line up with TRBD1. The germline V gene encodes CDR1 SGHNT and CDR2 YYREEE (reference sequence). V shed 0 bases, J shed 3 bases, and the junction held 10 bases outside the gene matches. This CDR3 is built from 18 residues. The CDR3 region is CASSLGWGTGEGTDTQYF. The CDR3 DNA follows: TGTGCCAGCAGCTTGGGTTGGGGGACAGGGGAGGGAACAGATACGCAGTATTTT.

This clone appeared once. The chain combines TRBV7-9 with TRBJ1-3, with 7 positions matching TRBD1. With V trimmed by 6 bases and J by 5 bases, 10 bases remained unmatched. This CDR3 is 15 amino acids long. Germline-derived CDR1 and CDR2 are SEHNR and FQNEAQ (reference sequence). CDR3: CASSASTGERNTIYF. CDR3 bases: TGTGCCAGCAGTGCTTCCACAGGGGAGAGAAACACCATATATTTT. The whole variable domain, filled in from reference TRBV7-9 and TRBJ1-3, reads DTGVSQNPRHKITKRGQNVTFRCDPISEHNRLYWYRQTLGQGPEFLTYFQNEAQLEKSRLLSDRFSAERPKGSFSTLEIQRTEQGDSAMYLCASSASTGERNTIYFGEGSWLTVV.

This clone appeared once. The chain links TRBV30 to TRBJ2-7; no clear D. Trimming took 1 base from V and 4 from J, leaving 17 bases between them. Germline CDR1 and CDR2: GTSNPN and SVGIG (reference sequence). The CDR3 is 15 amino acids. The CDR3 sequence is CAWSGPHVGKYEQYF. The CDR3 nucleotides are TGTGCCTGGAGTGGCCCCCACGTGGGCAAGTACGAGCAGTACTTC.

The table lists this clone with a count of one. J is TRBJ2-2 and V is TRBV5-4; 10 positions agree with TRBD1. CDR1 and CDR2 from the germline V gene are SGHNT and YYREEE (reference sequence). The CDR3 consists of 16 residues. Unmatched junction bases numbered 8, after V lost 4 bases and J lost 5 bases. This CDR3 is CASSVGGQGRTGELFF. The CDR3 DNA is TGTGCCAGCAGCGTCGGGGGACAGGGGCGGACCGGGGAGCTGTTTTTT.

This clone has a handful of counts. The V gene is TRBV4-3, the J gene TRBJ2-1, with 7 bases aligning to TRBD2. J was trimmed by 6 bases and V by 0 bases; bases with no gene match: 8. The CDR3 covers 16 residues. The germline CDR1 and CDR2 sequences are LGHNA and YSLEER. The CDR3 DNA reads TGCGCCAGCAGCCAAGAGTCGGGTACGGGAGGCAATGAGCAGTTCTTC. Its protein is CASSQESGTGGNEQFF.

The rearrangement links TRBV7-2 to TRBJ1-2, with a possible D match to TRBD1 (5 bases). There are 16 residues in the CDR3. The germline V gene has CDR1 SGHTA and CDR2 FQGNSA. V shed 3 bases and J shed 3 bases, with 17 bases lying between them. CDR3 nucleotides: TGTGCCAGCAGCTTGGGGGGGACTAGGGGAGACTATGGCTACACCTTC. This codes for CASSLGGTRGDYGYTF. Combining the CDR3 with reference TRBV7-2 and TRBJ1-2 gives the whole variable domain GAGVSQSPSNKVTEKGKDVELRCDPISGHTALYWYRQSLGQGLEFLIYFQGNSAPDKSGLPSDRFSAERTGGSVSTLTIQRTQQEDSAVYLCASSLGGTRGDYGYTFGSGTRLTVV.

The chain combines TRBV19 with TRBJ2-1; 9 bases match TRBD2. The junction had 6 bases not matched to a gene; V was cut back by 5 bases and J by 10 bases. The CDR3 has 13 residues. Germline CDR1 reads LNHDA; CDR2 reads SQIVND (reference sequence). CDR3 sequence (DNA): TGTGCCAGTAGTTTGGCGGGGGGGCGCGAGCAGTTCTTC. This translates into CASSLAGGREQFF.

The gene calls are TRBV19 and TRBJ1-2; 7 positions match TRBD1. This CDR3 comprises 14 residues. V shed 4 bases and J 6 bases; nucleotides not matched to a gene: 8. The germline V gene has CDR1 LNHDA and CDR2 SQIVND (reference sequence). The CDR3 coding sequence is TGTGCCAGTAGTACAGGGGGGACAGTCAATGGCTACACCTTC. It is translated as CASSTGGTVNGYTF.

This clone was counted a few times. The chain is built from TRBV29-1 and TRBJ1-4, with D possibly being TRBD1 (6 bases). V gave up 7 bases and J gave up 4 bases, with 10 bases separating them. The CDR3 has 12 amino acids. Germline-derived CDR1 and CDR2 are SQVTM and ANQGSEA. This chain's CDR3 is CSGRTVNEKLFF. Here the CDR3 DNA reads TGCAGCGGCCGGACAGTTAATGAAAAACTGTTTTTT.

The rearrangement joins TRBV27 to TRBJ2-7; the match to TRBD1 covers 7 bases. In germline, CDR1 is MNHEY, CDR2 SMNVEV (reference sequence). With 0 bases clipped from V and 2 bases from J, the junction kept 4 bases outside the gene matches. The CDR3 length is 15 residues. The CDR3 spells CASSLSRDSTYEQYF. In DNA form, the CDR3 reads TGTGCCAGCAGTTTATCCCGGGACAGCACCTACGAGCAGTACTTC.

By sample fraction, this clone is medium-sized. The rearrangement links TRBV7-9 to TRBJ2-7, with a tentative D call TRBD2 (6 bases). Trimming left V 1 base short and J 5 bases short, with 15 bases between. In germline, CDR1 is SEHNR, CDR2 FQNEAQ (reference sequence). CDR3 size: 15 residues. The CDR3 region is CASSLVLAGGDEQYF. The CDR3 region has the DNA TGTGCCAGCAGCTTAGTCCTGGCCGGCGGGGACGAGCAGTACTTC.

The CDR3 bases are TGTGCCAGCAGCTCCGAGAGGGGGCCGGGGCCCCAGCATTTT. Translation gives CASSSERGPGPQHF. The gene calls are TRBV7-9 and TRBJ1-5; 7 nucleotides agree with TRBD1. This CDR3 spans 14 amino acids. CDR1 and CDR2 from the germline V gene are SEHNR and FQNEAQ (reference sequence). V lost 4 bases, J lost 9 bases, and 9 bases stayed unmatched.

The genes are TRBV19 and TRBJ1-2, with TRBD1 as a possible D gene (5 bases). CDR3 size: 15 residues. V dropped 6 bases and J dropped 8 bases, with 22 bases sitting between them. The germline V gene has CDR1 LNHDA and CDR2 SQIVND (reference sequence). The CDR3 DNA is TGTGCCAGTAGAACCCCAAGACAGAGGCCTCGGGGCTACACCTTC. Its protein is CASRTPRQRPRGYTF.